Listed below are T cell receptor beta chains from one sample, sequenced in a study of shared clonotypes between healthy human individuals. Only in-frame clones appear in the TCRdb table, and some are missing; sequencing was by immunoSEQ multiplex PCR. The table shows 450,000 to 500,000 clones, with almost 80% occurring only once. The sequenced sample was PBMCs. These receptors came from a middle-aged woman in good health. Some clones in this sample may be carry-over from other donors' samples. Each CDR3 is given with its conserved first and last residue. D genes are given only for firm matches. Rows may omit the clone size; those that give it use once, few, many or a size class.

D gene	V gene	J gene	clone size	CDR3 DNA	CDR3 protein
TRBD1	TRBV28	TRBJ1-2	NA	TGTGCCAGCAGGTGGACAGGGAAACGGAGTGGCTACACCTTC	CASRWTGKRSGYTF
NA	TRBV14	TRBJ2-1	NA	TGTGCCAGCAGGCCCCTCCTTGGATCCTACAATGAGCAGTTCTTC	CASRPLLGSYNEQFF
NA	TRBV29-1	TRBJ2-2	NA	TGCAGCGCGGGACCTCCGACCGGGGAGCTGTTTTTT	CSAGPPTGELFF
NA	TRBV13	TRBJ2-3	NA	TGTGCCAGCAGCCTATACAGGAGTGGTAACACAGATACGCAGTATTTT	CASSLYRSGNTDTQYF
NA	TRBV27	TRBJ1-3	NA	TGTGCCAGCAGCCGAGTGGGAGGCGGCTCTGGAAACACCATATATTTT	CASSRVGGGSGNTIYF
NA	TRBV6-1	TRBJ1-3	NA	TGTGCCAGCATTTGGTCTGGAAACACCATATATTTT	CASIWSGNTIYF
TRBD1	TRBV6-1	TRBJ1-2	few	TGTGCCAGCAGTGAAGAGAGGACAGGGGCCTATGGCTACACCTTC	CASSEERTGAYGYTF
NA	TRBV18	TRBJ2-1	NA	TGTGCCAGCTCACCGACAGCCACATACAATGAGCAGTTCTTC	CASSPTATYNEQFF
TRBD1	TRBV7-2	TRBJ1-3	NA	TGTGCCAGCAGCCCACAGGGGGCGAACGCTGGAAACACCATATATTTT	CASSPQGANAGNTIYF
TRBD2	TRBV9	TRBJ2-1	NA	TGTGCCAGCAGCGTAGGAGTGGGGACTAGCGGGAGGAATGAGCAGTTCTTC	CASSVGVGTSGRNEQFF
NA	TRBV15	TRBJ1-3	once	TGTGCCACCAGCAGGGAGAAAAACGGAAACACCATATATTTT	CATSREKNGNTIYF
NA	TRBV19	TRBJ2-2	NA	TGTGCCAGTATAGGGCCCTCGGTCACCGGGGAGCTGTTTTTT	CASIGPSVTGELFF
TRBD1	TRBV28	TRBJ2-7	many	TGTGCCAGCAGTTTACTCTCGACAGGGGGGGATGAGCAGTACTTC	CASSLLSTGGDEQYF
TRBD1	TRBV5-6	TRBJ2-3	NA	TGTGCCAGCAGCTTGACCTCCTTGACAGGGGGTAGCACAGATACGCAGTATTTT	CASSLTSLTGGSTDTQYF
NA	TRBV7-2	TRBJ2-5	NA	TGTGCCAGCAGCTTTTGGGAGACCCAGTACTTC	CASSFWETQYF
NA	TRBV5-8	TRBJ1-5	NA	TGTGCCAGCAACATCCCGCGGGGTGGCAATCAGCCCCAGCATTTT	CASNIPRGGNQPQHF
NA	TRBV7-2	TRBJ2-1	NA	TGTGCCAGCAGCTTAAGTAGGGGCCTAGATGAGCAGTTCTTC	CASSLSRGLDEQFF
NA	TRBV15	TRBJ2-2	NA	TGTGCCACCAGCAGAGAAGCGGGTTCGTACACCGGGGAGCTGTTTTTT	CATSREAGSYTGELFF
TRBD2	TRBV14	TRBJ2-1	NA	TGTGCCAGCAGCTGGACTAGCGGGAGGCCCCAGTTCTTC	CASSWTSGRPQFF
NA	TRBV6-5	TRBJ2-2	NA	TGTGCCAGCAGCCTGCAGGGGTTCACCGGGGAGCTGTTTTTT	CASSLQGFTGELFF
TRBD1	TRBV14	TRBJ2-2	NA	TGTGCCAGCAGCTCCCGACAGGGGAACACCGGGGAGCTGTTTTTT	CASSSRQGNTGELFF
NA	TRBV7-2	TRBJ2-5	once	TGTGCCAGCAGCTTAAATCGGGAGACCCAGTACTTC	CASSLNRETQYF
NA	TRBV5-1	TRBJ2-2	NA	TGCGCCAGCAGCGCCGACTCGGCCACCGGGGAGCTGTTTTTT	CASSADSATGELFF
TRBD1	TRBV6-6	TRBJ1-2	NA	TGTGCCAGCAGGAACCTCCAGGGGGCGAACTATGGCTACACCTTC	CASRNLQGANYGYTF
NA	TRBV7-9	TRBJ2-7	NA	TGTGCCAGCAGCTTAGGGGAAAACGAGCAGTACTTC	CASSLGENEQYF
TRBD1	TRBV19	TRBJ1-2	NA	TGTGCCAGTAGGTCCTCCGGGACAGGGTCTGGCTACACCTTC	CASRSSGTGSGYTF
NA	TRBV19	TRBJ2-7	NA	TGTGCCAGTAGTATTACAGGTATCCGTTCCTACGAGCAGTACTTC	CASSITGIRSYEQYF
NA	TRBV7-6	TRBJ1-1	NA	TGTGCCAGCAGCTATCGGGCGGGTGAAGCTTTCTTT	CASSYRAGEAFF
NA	TRBV5-6	TRBJ2-1	NA	TGTGCCAGCAGTCTAATCCCCTACAATGAGCAGTTCTTC	CASSLIPYNEQFF
TRBD1	TRBV7-9	TRBJ1-2	NA	TGTGCCAGCAGCTCCCGAGGCAGGGGGTTAGTCCGTGGCTACACCTTC	CASSSRGRGLVRGYTF
NA	TRBV29-1	TRBJ2-1	NA	TGCAGCGTTGAAGGGGCGGCAAGTTGGAACAATGAGCAGTTCTTC	CSVEGAASWNNEQFF
TRBD1	TRBV4-3	TRBJ2-7	NA	TGCGCCAGCAGCCAAGGACAGGGAACCGGCGAGCAGTACTTC	CASSQGQGTGEQYF
NA	TRBV28	TRBJ2-3	once	TGTGCCAGCAGTTTAGCCCCACAACCGTTGGGTAGCACAGATACGCAGTATTTT	CASSLAPQPLGSTDTQYF
NA	TRBV4-2	TRBJ1-6	NA	TGTGCCAGCAGCCAAGGGGGGCCTGAGGGTTCACCCCTCCACTTT	CASSQGGPEGSPLHF
NA	TRBV6-1	TRBJ1-6	NA	TGTGCCAGCAGTGAAGGAGCGGGGGACGGCTCCTATAATTCACCCCTCCACTTT	CASSEGAGDGSYNSPLHF
NA	TRBV11-1	TRBJ2-5	NA	TGTGCCAGCAGCCGCGGTGGGGGGTTCGAGACCCAGTACTTC	CASSRGGGFETQYF
TRBD2	TRBV2	TRBJ2-7	once	TGTGCCAGCAGTGAATCACTAGCGGGACTAGACTACGAGCAGTACTTC	CASSESLAGLDYEQYF
TRBD2	TRBV2	TRBJ2-3	NA	TGTGCCAGCAGCGTTCGGGGGGGTAGCACAGATACGCAGTATTTT	CASSVRGGSTDTQYF
TRBD1	TRBV5-4	TRBJ1-1	NA	TGTGCCAGCAGCTGGGAGGGACAGGGAAGTACTGAAGCTTTCTTT	CASSWEGQGSTEAFF
TRBD1	TRBV18	TRBJ2-7	NA	TGTGCCAGCTCACCGATCCCCGGGACAGGGGCAAACGAGCAGTACTTC	CASSPIPGTGANEQYF
NA	TRBV7-6	TRBJ2-1	NA	TGTGCCAGCAGCTTAGTTGCGGGTAGCTCCTACAATGAGCAGTTCTTC	CASSLVAGSSYNEQFF
NA	TRBV19	TRBJ1-2	NA	TGTGCCAGTAGTTTGCAGGCTAACTATGGCTACACCTTC	CASSLQANYGYTF